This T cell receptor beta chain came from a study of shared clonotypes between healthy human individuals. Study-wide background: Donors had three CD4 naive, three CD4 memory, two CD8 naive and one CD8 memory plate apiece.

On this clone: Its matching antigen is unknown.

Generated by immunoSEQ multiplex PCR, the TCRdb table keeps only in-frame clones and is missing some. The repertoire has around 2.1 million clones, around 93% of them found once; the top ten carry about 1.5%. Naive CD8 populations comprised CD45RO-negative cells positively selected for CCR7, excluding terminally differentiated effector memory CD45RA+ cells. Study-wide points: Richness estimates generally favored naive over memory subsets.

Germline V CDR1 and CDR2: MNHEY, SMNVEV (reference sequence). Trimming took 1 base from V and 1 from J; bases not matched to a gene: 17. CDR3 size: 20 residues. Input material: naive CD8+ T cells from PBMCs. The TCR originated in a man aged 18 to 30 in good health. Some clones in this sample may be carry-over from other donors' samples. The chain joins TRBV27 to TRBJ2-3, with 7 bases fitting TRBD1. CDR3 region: CASSLYSPGTARSGTDTQYF. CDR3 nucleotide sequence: TGTGCCAGCAGTTTATACTCCCCCGGGACAGCCCGTTCTGGCACAGATACGCAGTATTTT.